This T cell receptor (beta chain) is drawn from a study of post-analysis software for immune sequencing data. Study context: Patients had relapsing-remitting, secondary progressive or progressive-relapsing multiple sclerosis; some lacked subtype.

With respect to this clonotype: Its antigen remains unknown.

Presence of unique molecular identifiers characterized the TCR beta cDNA libraries. Via MiXCR, TCRdb re-called the PCR reads, giving one row per CDR3 protein. The sample has hundreds of thousands of distinct CDR3 sequences, approximately 59% seen once. The study's findings and limits: A few TRBV segments (TRBV5-6, TRBV5-1 and TRBV20-1 among them) occurred more frequently in patients than in controls.

Germline loops: CDR1 LNHNV, CDR2 YYDKDF (reference sequence). The CDR3 is 15 residues long. V shed 5 bases, J shed 7 bases, and the junction held 8 bases outside the gene matches. The TCR originated in a girl aged 2-10 years with multiple sclerosis. Sequenced material: blood. The rearrangement joins TRBV15 to TRBJ2-7; TRBD2 matches at 13 bases. In nucleotides, the CDR3 is TGTGCCACCAGCTTCGGACTAGCGGGAGATGGGGAGCAGTACTTC. It encodes CATSFGLAGDGEQYF. Full variable domain (remainder filled in from reference TRBV15 and TRBJ2-7): DAMVIQNPRYQVTQFGKPVTLSCSQTLNHNVMYWYQQKSSQAPKLLFHYYDKDFNNEADTPDNFQSRRPNTSFCFLDIRSPGLGDTAMYLCATSFGLAGDGEQYFGPGTRLTVT.